The 13 T cell receptor beta chains given below trace back to one sample, sequenced in a study of blood T cell repertoires in COVID-19 (dated by TCRdb to 2020 to 2022). Libraries came from the immunoSEQ multiplex PCR assay. Drawn from immuneACCESS, this table holds only the in-frame rearrangements with V and J called that TCRdb kept. Clones are partly lost; checked studies trace under half to an unresolved V gene and leave the rest unexplained. The sample table contains 150,000 to 200,000 clones; only one count was recorded for 70% to 90% of them. The ten top clones hold 2.1% of the sample. The source material was peripheral blood. The receptors stem from a man aged 70-80 years with active or convalescent COVID-19.

The chain is built from TRBV12-3 or TRBV12-4 and TRBJ2-1; D uncertain. The CDR3 has 13 amino acids. V lost 1 base and J lost 13, with 14 bases in between. The CDR3 DNA reads as TGTGCCAGCAGTTTAGAGTATTCCGGTCCTCAGTTCTTC. Its translation is CASSLEYSGPQFF.

V is TRBV7-2 and J is TRBJ1-5; D is possibly TRBD1 (6 bases). The CDR3 sequence is 15 residues long. The V end lost 1 base, the J end lost 4 bases, and 11 bases lay between the germline ends. Germline V gene data show CDR1 as SGHTA and CDR2 as FQGNSA. The CDR3 here is CASSLEGEWNQPQHF. The CDR3, as DNA: TGTGCCAGCAGCTTAGAGGGGGAATGGAATCAGCCCCAGCATTTT.

The chain recombines TRBV7-2 with TRBJ2-1; tentatively, D is TRBD2 (5 bases). Per germline, CDR1 SGHTA and CDR2 FQGNSA. The CDR3 length is 13 residues. V was pared by 6 bases and J by 10 bases, with 16 bases between. This chain's CDR3 is CASRKDKPGEQFF. CDR3 DNA sequence: TGTGCCAGCAGGAAAGACAAGCCGGGAGAGCAGTTCTTC.

In nucleotides, the CDR3 is TGCGCCAGCAGCTTGGTTGCGGGACAGCTAAATTCACCCCTCCACTTT. Protein: CASSLVAGQLNSPLHF. The rearrangement joins TRBV5-1 to TRBJ1-6; 7 bases are shared with TRBD1. Trimming cost V 0 bases and J 7 bases; bases outside gene matches: 7. Germline lookup yields CDR1 SGHRS and CDR2 YFSETQ. This CDR3 is 16 amino acids long.

This chain links TRBV21-1 with TRBJ1-2. TRBV21-1 constitutes a pseudogene. The CDR3 contains 12 residues. The CDR3 loop is CASSLGGDGYTF. The CDR3 DNA is TGTGCCAGCAGTCTCGGAGGGGATGGCTACACCTTC.

This chain uses TRBV5-5 with TRBJ2-3; D perhaps matches TRBD1 (5 bases). Germline V gene sequence: CDR1 SGHKS, CDR2 YYEKEE (reference sequence). Trimming shortened V by 1 base and J by 5 bases, and 11 bases separated the two germline ends. The CDR3 extends over 14 amino acids. The CDR3 protein is CASSLFWGVDTQYF. The CDR3 DNA reads TGTGCCAGCAGCTTGTTCTGGGGCGTAGATACGCAGTATTTT.

V gene TRBV28 combines with J gene TRBJ1-4; no clear D. There are 17 residues in the CDR3. CDR1 MDHEN and CDR2 SYDVKM come from the germline V gene. V dropped 3 bases and J dropped 5 bases, with 19 bases sitting between them. CDR3 DNA sequence: TGTGCCAGCAGTTTCCCCTCCCTCGCAGGCGGGAATGAAAAACTGTTTTTT. Protein sequence: CASSFPSLAGGNEKLFF.

This clone has just a few counts. In DNA, the CDR3 is TGTGCCAGCAGCCAATTTTTTAAGGGCAGCGGAGGCTACACCTTC. Protein: CASSQFFKGSGGYTF. The rearrangement joins TRBV14 to TRBJ1-2; no clear D. Germline loops: CDR1 SGHDN, CDR2 FVKESK. The CDR3 has 15 amino acids. The germline V and J ends were trimmed by 2 bases and 8 bases, with 18 bases remaining between them.

This sequence joins TRBV11-2 and TRBJ2-4; D perhaps matches TRBD2 (5 bases). There are 16 residues in the CDR3. Trimming shortened V by 1 base and J by 1 base, and 11 bases separated the two germline ends. Germline V gene sequence: CDR1 SGHAT, CDR2 FQNNGV. The CDR3 loop reads CASSLVVGVAKNIQYF. The CDR3 DNA is TGTGCCAGCAGCTTAGTGGTGGGAGTGGCCAAAAACATTCAGTACTTC.

This chain connects TRBV5-1 to TRBJ2-1, with TRBD2 matching over 9 bases. V lost 0 bases, J lost 7 bases, and 11 bases stayed unmatched. This CDR3 region has 17 residues. Per the germline V gene, CDR1 is SGHRS and CDR2 is YFSETQ. CDR3 protein: CASSLVYRGRAMNEQFF. CDR3 nucleotide sequence: TGCGCCAGCAGCTTGGTGTATCGCGGGAGGGCGATGAATGAGCAGTTCTTC.

The chain joins TRBV7-2 to TRBJ2-7; D gene unclear. From germline, CDR1 is SGHTA and CDR2 FQGNSA. The V gene lost 3 bases and the J gene lost 5 bases, with 5 bases spanning the gap. This CDR3 is 11 amino acids long. The CDR3 bases are TGTGCCAGCAGCTTGTTTAACGAGCAGTACTTC. It translates to CASSLFNEQYF.

CDR3: CASSESGTEAFF. In DNA form, the CDR3 reads TGTGCCAGCAGTGAATCGGGAACTGAAGCTTTCTTT. The V call is TRBV2, the J call TRBJ1-1; no clear D. The CDR3 totals 12 residues. Trimming removed 2 bases at V and 5 bases at J, with 6 bases between. Germline CDR1 reads SNHLY; CDR2 reads FYNNEI. Looking up the rest from reference TRBV2 and TRBJ1-1 gives the full variable domain: EPEVTQTPSHQVTQMGQEVILRCVPISNHLYFYWYRQILGQKVEFLVSFYNNEISEKSEIFDDQFSVERPDGSNFTLKIRSTKLEDSAMYFCASSESGTEAFFGQGTRLTVV.

The J gene is TRBJ1-2, the V gene TRBV6-5, with D possibly TRBD1 on 5 matching bases. Looked up from germline, CDR1 is MNHEY and CDR2 is SVGAGI. The V gene lost 5 bases and the J gene lost 4 bases, with 17 bases spanning the gap. The CDR3 runs 15 residues. The CDR3 here is CASSPTSNGAYGYTF. The CDR3 DNA follows: TGTGCCAGCAGTCCAACGTCAAATGGGGCCTATGGCTACACCTTC.